The 14 T cell receptor beta chains in this list originate from one sample, sequenced in a study of T cells after somatic rescue of genetic block (dated by TCRdb to the early 2020s). Library preparation used the immunoSEQ multiplex PCR assay. TCRdb provides this immuneACCESS table in a form limited to in-frame rearrangements. Some clones are lacking; in checked studies, under half of them reflect an unresolved V gene, and why the rest are absent is not known. In this sample the table shows around 70,000 clones, less than 95% of which occur a single time. Approximately 2.9% of the sample lies in the top ten. The sample taken for sequencing was peripheral blood mononuclear cells (PBMCs). The receptor source for this set is a man aged 35 to 55.

The V gene is TRBV6-6, the J gene TRBJ1-1, with 7 bases matching TRBD1. This CDR3 is 13 amino acids long. Germline loops: CDR1 MNHNY, CDR2 SVGAGI (reference sequence). The V segment lost 7 bases and the J segment 4 bases; nucleotides outside the gene matches: 6. CDR3 amino acids: CASTTGTGTEAFF. Here the CDR3 DNA reads TGTGCCAGCACGACAGGGACCGGCACTGAAGCTTTCTTT.

The CDR3, as DNA: TGTGCCAGTATGGGGACAGGGGAAAACATTCAGTACTTC. Translated: CASMGTGENIQYF. The chain links TRBV19 to TRBJ2-4, with TRBD1 identical over 10 bases. J gave up 5 bases and V 7 bases, and 2 bases lay outside the gene matches. This CDR3 has 13 residues. The germline V gene encodes CDR1 LNHDA and CDR2 SQIVND (reference sequence).

The genes are TRBV9 and TRBJ1-2, with a weak D call TRBD1 (6 bases). This CDR3 spans 15 amino acids. The V end lost 0 bases, the J end lost 6 bases, and 15 bases lay between the germline ends. CDR1 and CDR2 (germline): SGDLS, YYNGEE. The CDR3 coding sequence is TGTGCCAGCAGCGTAGGGGGCAGGGGAGTTGATGGCTACACCTTC. This sequence encodes CASSVGGRGVDGYTF.

The J gene is TRBJ2-1, the V gene TRBV5-1, with D tentatively TRBD1 or TRBD2 (6 bases each). CDR1 and CDR2 (germline): SGHRS, YFSETQ. Trimming pared 5 bases from V and 5 bases from J, leaving 14 bases between. The CDR3 loop spans 14 amino acids. DNA of the CDR3: TGCGCCAGCAGACGGGGGCTGGGGAACAATGAGCAGTTCTTC. Protein: CASRRGLGNNEQFF.

The chain employs TRBV11-2 and TRBJ2-1, with TRBD2 identical over 9 bases. The CDR3 is 15 residues long. With V trimmed by 5 bases and J by 7 bases, 9 bases remained unmatched. Germline assignment: CDR1 SGHAT and CDR2 FQNNGV. This CDR3 reads CASSIGPAGGNEQFF. CDR3 in DNA: TGTGCCAGCAGCATAGGACCCGCGGGGGGGAATGAGCAGTTCTTC.

The chain links TRBV23-1 to TRBJ2-5, with D possibly being TRBD2 (6 bases). TRBV23-1 falls under the ORF class, with uncertain function. This CDR3 comprises 18 residues. Trimming stripped 1 base from V and 0 bases from J, with 18 bases between. CDR3 sequence: CASSQLVTGGGYQETQYF. The CDR3 bases are TGCGCCAGCAGTCAATTGGTGACGGGTGGGGGGTACCAAGAGACCCAGTACTTC.

The V call is TRBV5-4, the J call TRBJ2-6; 8 bases match TRBD2. Trimming cost V 3 bases and J 2 bases; bases outside gene matches: 4. Germline V CDR1 and CDR2: SGHNT, YYREEE (reference sequence). The length of the CDR3 is 16 residues. CDR3 sequence: CASSSMTSAGANVLTF. In DNA form, the CDR3 reads TGTGCCAGCAGCTCAATGACTAGCGCTGGGGCCAACGTCCTGACTTTC.

This chain uses TRBV18 with TRBJ2-3; possible D gene TRBD2, 5 bases. The CDR3 is made up of 14 amino acids. Trimming pared 3 bases from V and 5 bases from J, leaving 12 bases between. Germline-derived CDR1 and CDR2 are KGHSH and LQKENI. DNA for the CDR3: TGTGCCAGCTCACCTTGGAGGAGCGGAGATACGCAGTATTTT. Translation: CASSPWRSGDTQYF. Full variable domain (outside the CDR3, taken from reference TRBV18 and TRBJ2-3): NAGVMQNPRHLVRRRGQEARLRCSPMKGHSHVYWYRQLPEEGLKFMVYLQKENIIDESGMPKERFSAEFPKEGPSILRIQQVVRGDSAAYFCASSPWRSGDTQYFGPGTRLTVL.

The chain employs TRBV2 and TRBJ2-5, with 7 bases lining up with TRBD1. V gave up 3 bases and J gave up 4 bases; unmatched junction bases: 8. The CDR3 extends over 15 amino acids. Germline CDR1 is SNHLY and CDR2 is FYNNEI. The CDR3 spells CASSEQGQVGETQYF. In DNA form, the CDR3 reads TGTGCCAGCAGTGAGCAAGGACAGGTGGGAGAGACCCAGTACTTC.

This clone has just one count. The genes are TRBV4-3 and TRBJ2-7; the D gene is possibly TRBD1 (6 bases). The CDR3 contains 14 residues. CDR1 is LGHNA, CDR2 YSLEER, per germline. The V end lost 2 bases, the J end lost 6 bases, and 14 bases lay between the germline ends. The CDR3 sequence: CASSQQQGPFEQYF. The CDR3 DNA is TGCGCCAGCAGCCAACAACAGGGTCCGTTCGAGCAGTACTTC.

This chain uses TRBV2 with TRBJ2-5, with D possibly being TRBD1 or TRBD2 (6 bases each). The CDR3 spans 13 residues. Trimming took 5 bases from V and 1 from J, leaving 8 bases between them. The germline gives CDR1 SNHLY, CDR2 FYNNEI. The CDR3 reads CASSKGGQETQYF. The CDR3 DNA follows: TGTGCCAGCAGTAAGGGGGGCCAAGAGACCCAGTACTTC.

This chain joins TRBV28 and TRBJ1-1; D not resolved. This CDR3 contains 11 residues. Germline loops: CDR1 MDHEN, CDR2 SYDVKM. Trimming took 10 bases from V and 4 from J, leaving 10 bases between them. DNA for the CDR3: TGTGCCACCCATTGGGGCACTGAAGCTTTCTTT. It translates to CATHWGTEAFF.

The V and J genes are TRBV11-3 and TRBJ2-2, with TRBD1 matching over 8 bases. V dropped 5 bases and J dropped 4; count of bases not matched to a gene: 12. The CDR3 has 17 amino acids. Looked up from germline, CDR1 is SGHNT and CDR2 is YENEEA. CDR3 residues: CASSPRQGAVSTGELFF. DNA of the CDR3: TGTGCCAGCAGCCCCCGGCAGGGGGCGGTAAGCACCGGGGAGCTGTTTTTT. The full variable domain, its missing parts supplied by reference TRBV11-3 and TRBJ2-2, is EAGVVQSPRYKIIEKKQPVAFWCNPISGHNTLYWYLQNLGQGPELLIRYENEEAVDDSQLPKDRFSAERLKGVDSTLKIQPAELGDSAVYLCASSPRQGAVSTGELFFGEGSRLTVL.

The V call is TRBV11-2, the J call TRBJ1-2, with no clear D. This CDR3 region has 13 residues. Per germline, CDR1 SGHAT and CDR2 FQNNGV. V was clipped by 2 bases and J by 7 bases, with 11 bases between them. The CDR3 region is CASSLRQESGYTF. CDR3 nucleotide sequence: TGTGCCAGCAGCTTACGCCAAGAGAGTGGCTACACCTTC.